The entry below gives a single T cell receptor (beta chain) sequence along with its context. Which antigen it targets is not known. Base qualities are missing; no much larger clone stands one base away. PBMCs were separated from peripheral blood, and TCR beta sequencing was performed on genomic DNA obtained from unsorted PBMCs. TCR beta chain repertoires were profiled by survey-level sequencing on the immunoSEQ platform. The study's processing was this. CDR3 amino acid length spectratypes and V-J pairing frequencies were compared, and repertoire diversity was measured with the inverse Simpson index. To annotate clonotypes specific to SARS-CoV-2, CMV, influenza A and EBV, TCR beta CDR3 sequences were compared against VDJdb. Imported from immuneACCESS, the table was reduced by TCRdb to in-frame sequences with V and J called. These copies leave out some clones; in studies compared against another copy, an unresolved V gene accounts for under half, and the cause of the remainder is not known. V and J calls and clone size come straight from that table; D and trimming were deduced from the DNA. The sample table contains about 50,000 clones; only one count was recorded for over 90% of them. The ten largest clones add up to roughly a tenth of the sample.

The data originate from a study (dated by TCRdb to 2021 to 2024). V is reduced by 7 bases and J by 8 bases, leaving a spacing of 18 bases between them. The CDR3 has 14 amino acids, counting the end cysteine and phenylalanine. The DNA shown is the 42-base CDR3, in frame from base 1. Sequences LNHDA (CDR1) and SQIVND (CDR2) are obtained from the germline V gene (reference sequence). Study-level results and caveats: Further investigation, including longitudinal sampling and assessment of a control group, is stated by the authors to be required.

The chain couples TRBV19 to TRBJ1-5; too little of a D gene remains to name it. The sample taken for sequencing was PBMCs. The sequence came from a man in his forties with rheumatoid arthritis. Here is the DNA: TGTGCCAGTACCTCTAGAGGTCAAACCAAGCCCCAGCATTTT. The translation is CASTSRGQTKPQHF.